One sample yielded the 8 T cell receptor beta chains listed below, sequenced in a study of T cells in Graves' hyperthyroidism and ophthalmopathy. The investigators amplified TCR beta CDR3 regions from RNA transcripts. TCR CDR3 underwent first-round RT-PCR with the HTBI primer set. TCRdb reprocessed the multiplex PCR reads with MiXCR, giving one entry per CDR3 protein. The profile shows about 300,000 distinct CDR3 sequences, roughly 19% of them singletons. Sequencing was carried out using blood. The receptors were sampled from a middle-aged man with Graves' ophthalmopathy.

This chain links TRBV9 with TRBJ2-7; D might be TRBD2 (6 bases). Germline V gene lookup returns CDR1 SGDLS and CDR2 YYNGEE. The CDR3 runs 14 residues. Trimming shortened V by 0 bases and J by 3 bases, and 10 bases separated the two germline ends. The CDR3 is CASSVGDSGYEQYF. Written as DNA, the CDR3 is TGTGCCAGCAGCGTAGGCGATAGCGGCTACGAGCAGTACTTC.

This clonotype was seen more than once but under ten times. The chain joins TRBV5-8 to TRBJ1-5; D is uncertain. Germline CDR1 is SGHTS and CDR2 is YDEGEE. The V end was cut by 4 bases, the J end by 0 bases, with 14 bases between. There are 16 residues in the CDR3. The CDR3 sequence: CASSRGPGNSNQPQHF. In DNA form, the CDR3 reads TGTGCCAGCAGCCGTGGCCCGGGGAATAGCAATCAGCCCCAGCATTTT.

Points on this clonotype: One end of the junction does not line up with germline, which may come from a read error. The gene calls are TRBV5-4 and TRBJ2-1, with D hard to call. CDR3 length equals 16 residues. CDR1 SGHNT and CDR2 YYREEE come from the germline V gene (reference sequence). CDR3 sequence: CASSPESRISYNEQLF. CDR3 nucleotides: TGTGCCAGCAGCCCAGAGAGCAGGATCTCCTACAATGAGCAGCTCTTC.

This clonotype was seen more than once but under ten times. CDR3 region: CASSGPRNTEAFF. CDR3 bases: TGTGCCAGCAGTGGCCCAAGGAACACTGAAGCTTTCTTT. This chain links TRBV2 with TRBJ1-1; D gene unclear. This CDR3 comprises 13 residues. V was clipped by 4 bases and J by 1 base, with 7 bases between them. From germline, CDR1 is SNHLY and CDR2 FYNNEI.

This clonotype was counted ten times or more. The chain joins TRBV11-2 to TRBJ2-7, with 10 bases identical to TRBD1. The ends lost 5 bases at V and 5 bases at J; junction bases unmatched: 9. The CDR3 sequence is 15 residues long. The germline CDR1 and CDR2 sequences are SGHAT and FQNNGV. The CDR3 bases are TGTGCCAGCAGCATCCGGGACAGGGGTCTCCACGAGCAGTACTTC. Translated: CASSIRDRGLHEQYF.

This clonotype has a handful of counts. V usage is TRBV20-1 and J usage is TRBJ1-1, with D possibly being TRBD1 (5 bases). This CDR3 is built from 14 residues. Trimming took off 6 bases at V and 0 bases at J, with 14 bases between the two ends. Germline V gene data show CDR1 as DFQATT and CDR2 as SNEGSKA (reference sequence). CDR3 sequence reads: CSALAAGMNTEAFF. The CDR3 region has the DNA TGCAGTGCACTAGCGGCAGGGATGAACACTGAAGCTTTCTTT.

The chain couples TRBV24-1 to TRBJ2-7; D ambiguous. Trimming removed 5 bases at V and 3 bases at J, with 10 bases between. The CDR3 totals 13 residues. The V gene's germline CDR1 is KGHDR and CDR2 SFDVKD. CDR3 residues: CATSGEPYYEQYF. The CDR3 DNA reads TGTGCCACCAGTGGAGAGCCTTACTACGAGCAGTACTTC.

The chain joins TRBV18 to TRBJ2-7, with TRBD2 matching 7 bases. This CDR3 contains 16 residues. Trimming cost V 1 base and J 0 bases; bases outside gene matches: 6. Germline V gene lookup returns CDR1 KGHSH and CDR2 LQKENI. This CDR3 is CASSPRGGVTSYEQYF. The CDR3 DNA reads as TGTGCCAGCTCACCACGGGGGGGGGTGACCTCCTACGAGCAGTACTTC.